What follows are 20 T cell receptor beta chains derived from one specimen sequenced in a study of spatial heterogeneity in lung cancer. The study's findings and limits: In tumors, expanded intratumoral alpha and beta TCR counts tracked mutation counts.

Their antigen targets remain unknown. TCRdb fed the 5' RACE reads into MiXCR, producing one record per CDR3 protein. There are 11,000 to 15,000 distinct CDR3 sequences in the sample; around 5% occur only once, and approximately 20% lies in the top ten. The sample's time point: sample taken at primary tumor resection. The specimen was lung tumor tissue, collected at surgery. All receptors come from a female donor with early-stage non-small cell lung cancer.

This clonotype came up many times. The library was prepared for alpha chains; this beta chain is a stray read, so its frequency means little. The chain joins TRBV20-1 to TRBJ1-6, with 8 bases identical to TRBD1. The CDR3 sequence is 15 residues long. With 3 bases clipped from V and 10 bases from J, the junction kept 11 bases outside the gene matches. Per the germline V gene, CDR1 is DFQATT and CDR2 is SNEGSKA (reference sequence). The CDR3 loop reads CSASVSGGSQSPLHF. For the CDR3, the DNA is TGCAGTGCTAGCGTATCAGGGGGCAGCCAGTCACCCCTCCACTTT.

This clonotype counts as medium-sized. With the library built for alpha chains, this beta chain is off target and its frequency is not meaningful. The rearrangement joins TRBV20-1 to TRBJ2-7; weak D call: TRBD2 (6 bases). The CDR3 is made up of 15 amino acids. CDR1 DFQATT and CDR2 SNEGSKA come from the germline V gene (reference sequence). V lost 5 bases to trimming and J lost 0 bases, with 17 bases between them. The DNA for the CDR3 is TGCAGTGCTGCTATGTTAGCGGCGGGCTCCTACGAGCAGTACTTC. Amino acid sequence: CSAAMLAAGSYEQYF.

This clonotype was counted at least ten times. Because this beta chain is a stray read in a library intended to capture alpha chains, its abundance should not be given much weight. V usage is TRBV7-2 and J usage is TRBJ1-5, with 7 bases lining up with TRBD1. Trimming at V came to 3 bases and at J to 4 bases, leaving 6 bases not matched to a gene. Germline V gene sequence: CDR1 SGHTA, CDR2 FQGNSA. This CDR3 spans 15 amino acids. This CDR3 reads CASSLQKGANQPQHF. The CDR3 DNA sequence: TGTGCCAGCAGCTTGCAGAAGGGGGCTAATCAGCCCCAGCATTTT.

This clonotype is labeled medium-sized. The size of this beta chain means little, since it is a stray read in a library made for alpha chains. The V and J genes are TRBV29-1 and TRBJ2-1; tentatively, D is TRBD2 (6 bases). The CDR3 length is 13 residues. V was clipped by 7 bases and J by 3 bases, with 13 bases between them. Germline values: CDR1 SQVTM, CDR2 ANQGSEA. CDR3 sequence reads: CSGERTNYNEQFF. The CDR3 DNA reads as TGCAGCGGGGAGAGGACTAACTACAATGAGCAGTTCTTC.

For this clonotype: This beta chain was picked up by a library intended for alpha chains and is off target, so its count carries little meaning. The chain is built from TRBV6-6 and TRBJ1-2; D gene ambiguous. CDR1 and CDR2 (germline): MNHNY, SVGAGI (reference sequence). Between the trimmed V and J ends, which lost 6 bases and 4 bases, there was a span of 6 bases. This CDR3 contains 11 residues. CDR3 in DNA: TGTGCCAGCAGCCCCGGCTATGGCTACACCTTC. It specifies CASSPGYGYTF.

This clonotype occurred many times. As an off-target read in a library built for alpha chains, this beta chain has a frequency of little significance. The chain combines TRBV16 with TRBJ1-1; D gene unclear. This CDR3 region has 13 residues. V lost 1 base and J lost 3, with 6 bases in between. Germline V CDR1 and CDR2: KGHSY, FQNENV. The CDR3 region has the DNA TGTGCCAGCAGCCAATGGAGGGACACTGAAGCTTTCTTT. Its protein is CASSQWRDTEAFF. Looking up the rest from reference TRBV16 and TRBJ1-1 gives the full variable domain: GEEVAQTPKHLVRGEGQKAKLYCAPIKGHSYVFWYQQVLKNEFKFLISFQNENVFDETGMPKERFSAKCLPNSPCSLEIQATKLEDSAVYFCASSQWRDTEAFFGQGTRLTVV.

Many counts were recorded for this clonotype. This beta chain is a stray sequence in a library constructed for alpha chains; its clone size is not meaningful. This chain connects TRBV12-3 or TRBV12-4 to TRBJ2-1; D is possibly TRBD2 (5 bases). The CDR3 is 14 amino acids. Deletions cut 8 bases from V and 3 bases from J, with 14 bases between. The CDR3 region has the DNA TGTGCCAGCGTTACGGCCGGGGTCTACAATGAGCAGTTCTTC. Its protein product is CASVTAGVYNEQFF.

Ten or more counts support this clonotype. As an off-target read in a library built for alpha chains, this beta chain has a frequency of little significance. This rearrangement joins TRBV2 to TRBJ1-2; D call uncertain. CDR1 and CDR2 from the germline V gene are SNHLY and FYNNEI. The CDR3 spans 13 residues. V lost 2 bases and J 4 bases, leaving 8 bases between the germline ends. The CDR3 sequence: CASSESWLYGYTF. The CDR3 DNA reads TGTGCCAGCAGTGAATCCTGGCTCTATGGCTACACCTTC.

This clonotype occurred many times. The library was built for alpha chains, so this beta chain is an off-target read and its size means little. The chain uses TRBV5-1 and TRBJ2-5, with 11 bases that match TRBD2. The CDR3 is 14 residues long. After removal of 4 bases from V and 5 bases from J, the junction contained 4 bases not matched to a gene. Germline CDR1 is SGHRS and CDR2 is YFSETQ. The CDR3 region has the DNA TGCGCCAGCAGCGCGACTAGCGGGGTTGAGACCCAGTACTTC. Its protein product is CASSATSGVETQYF.

As to this clonotype: A library prepared for alpha chains yielded this beta chain as an off-target read; its size is of little meaning. This chain uses TRBV7-3 with TRBJ1-2; perhaps TRBD1 as D (5 bases). Germline CDR1 SGHTA, CDR2 FQGTGA. Deletions cut 2 bases from V and 4 bases from J, with 8 bases between. The CDR3 has 13 amino acids. CDR3 residues: CASSLGGVYGYTF. The CDR3 coding sequence is TGTGCCAGCAGCTTAGGGGGAGTCTATGGCTACACCTTC.

This clonotype was picked up many times. This beta chain appears as a stray read in a library generated for alpha chains; its size is not informative. The chain uses TRBV27 and TRBJ2-3; 13 bases agree with TRBD2. Germline CDR1 and CDR2: MNHEY and SMNVEV (reference sequence). The CDR3 consists of 18 residues. The V gene end was trimmed by 6 bases and the J gene end by 3 bases; junction bases not matched to a gene: 12. CDR3 region: CASSRRRLAGGLTDTQYF. DNA of the CDR3: TGTGCCAGCAGCCGCCGCCGACTAGCGGGGGGCCTTACAGATACGCAGTATTTT.

The table lists this clonotype with many counts. Little can be read into the size of this beta chain, an off-target read in a library designed for alpha chains. The chain employs TRBV12-3 or TRBV12-4 and TRBJ1-1; D may be TRBD1 (5 bases). Trimming removed 3 bases at V and 10 bases at J, with 12 bases between. This CDR3 comprises 12 residues. The CDR3 DNA reads TGTGCCAGCAGTTTTTGGGACGGGGGAGCTTTCTTT. This translates into CASSFWDGGAFF.

This clonotype is deemed medium-sized. This beta chain slipped into a library made for alpha chains as a stray read, so its size is not meaningful. The chain employs TRBV29-1 and TRBJ1-1; D is uncertain. This CDR3 comprises 10 residues. V lost 1 base to trimming and J lost 8 bases, with 5 bases between them. CDR1 SQVTM and CDR2 ANQGSEA come from the germline V gene. DNA of the CDR3: TGCAGCGTTGAAGCTAGAGAAGCTTTCTTT. The encoded protein is CSVEAREAFF.

This clonotype was observed at least ten times. A library prepared for alpha chains yielded this beta chain as an off-target read; its size is of little meaning. V and J are TRBV10-3 and TRBJ2-5; TRBD1 matches at 8 bases. Germline loops: CDR1 ENHRY, CDR2 SYGVKD. J was trimmed by 5 bases and V by 4 bases; bases with no gene match: 9. This CDR3 spans 15 amino acids. The CDR3 coding sequence is TGTGCCATCAGTGGCCACTCACAGGGGGGTGAGACCCAGTACTTC. Its translation is CAISGHSQGGETQYF.

This clonotype was seen ten or more times. This beta chain lies outside the target of a library built for alpha chains; its clone size means little. The rearrangement uses TRBV29-1 and TRBJ2-6; 7 bases map to TRBD1. The germline V gene encodes CDR1 SQVTM and CDR2 ANQGSEA. The junction had 12 bases not matched to a gene; V was cut back by 4 bases and J by 0 bases. The CDR3 is 18 residues long. CDR3 DNA sequence: TGCAGCGTTGCATTGACAGGGAGCAAACACTCTGGGGCCAACGTCCTGACTTTC. Its protein is CSVALTGSKHSGANVLTF.

This clonotype was picked up many times. This beta chain came through as a stray read in a library set up for alpha chains, and its size says little. The V call is TRBV4-1, the J call TRBJ1-6; D is undetermined. CDR3 length: 14 amino acids. CDR1 is MGHRA and CDR2 is YSYEKL in the germline V gene. Trimming stripped 3 bases from V and 8 bases from J, with 11 bases between. CDR3 DNA sequence: TGCGCCAGCAGCCACCTTAGGTCGGATTCACCCCTCCACTTT. Translated: CASSHLRSDSPLHF.

This clonotype was counted many times. Since the library was made to target alpha chains, this beta chain is a stray read and its abundance is not meaningful. The chain combines TRBV5-6 with TRBJ2-1; TRBD2 matches at 8 bases. CDR1 is SGHDT, CDR2 YYEEEE, per germline. Losses at the gene ends were 4 bases for V and 2 bases for J; bases not matched to a gene: 8. This CDR3 has 16 amino acids. Here the CDR3 reads CASSRERGGTYNEQFF. In DNA form, the CDR3 reads TGTGCCAGCAGCCGAGAACGGGGGGGCACCTACAATGAGCAGTTCTTC.

This clonotype was recorded at least ten times. Little can be read into the size of this beta chain, an off-target read in a library designed for alpha chains. The chain links TRBV27 to TRBJ2-2; weak D call: TRBD1 (7 bases). Germline V gives CDR1 MNHEY, CDR2 SMNVEV (reference sequence). The CDR3 contains 14 residues. The germline V and J ends were trimmed by 2 bases and 7 bases, with 11 bases remaining between them. CDR3 protein: CASSLQGGFGELFF. The CDR3 coding sequence is TGTGCCAGCAGTTTACAGGGGGGTTTCGGGGAGCTGTTTTTT.

This clonotype is judged medium-sized. This beta chain came through as a stray read in a library set up for alpha chains, and its size says little. The V call is TRBV6-5, the J call TRBJ1-1; D possibly corresponds to TRBD1 (6 bases). Trimming pared 6 bases from V and 4 bases from J, leaving 18 bases between. Per the germline V gene, CDR1 is MNHEY and CDR2 is SVGAGI. The CDR3 consists of 15 residues. The CDR3 region has the DNA TGTGCCAGCAGCTCACCCCAGGGGTACGGCACTGAAGCTTTCTTT. Its translation is CASSSPQGYGTEAFF.

There are many counts of this clonotype. This beta chain is a stray read from a library made for alpha chains; its abundance is not meaningful. The gene calls are TRBV7-8 and TRBJ1-5; no clear D gene. The CDR3 sequence is 13 residues long. Germline CDR1 and CDR2: SGHVS and FQNEAQ. The V end lost 3 bases, the J end lost 7 bases, and 10 bases lay between the germline ends. The CDR3 nucleotides read TGTGCCAGCAGCTTCGTGGGTGTCCAGCCCCAGCATTTT. Encoded protein: CASSFVGVQPQHF.